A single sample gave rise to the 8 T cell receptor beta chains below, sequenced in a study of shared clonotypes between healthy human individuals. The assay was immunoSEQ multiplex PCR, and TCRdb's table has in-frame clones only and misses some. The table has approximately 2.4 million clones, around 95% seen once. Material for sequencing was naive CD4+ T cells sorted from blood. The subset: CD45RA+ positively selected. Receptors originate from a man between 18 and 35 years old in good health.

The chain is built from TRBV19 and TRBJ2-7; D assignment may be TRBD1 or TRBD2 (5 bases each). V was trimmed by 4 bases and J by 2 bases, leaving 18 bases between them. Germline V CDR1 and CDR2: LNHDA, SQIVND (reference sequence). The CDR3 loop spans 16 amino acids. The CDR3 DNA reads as TGTGCCAGTAGTAAGATAATTGAGGGACCCACCTACGAGCAGTACTTC. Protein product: CASSKIIEGPTYEQYF.

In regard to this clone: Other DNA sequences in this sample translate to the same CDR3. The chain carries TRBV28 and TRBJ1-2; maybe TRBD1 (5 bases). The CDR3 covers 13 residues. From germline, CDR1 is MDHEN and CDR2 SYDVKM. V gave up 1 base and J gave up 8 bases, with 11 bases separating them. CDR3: CASSLSGGRGYTF. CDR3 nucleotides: TGTGCCAGCAGTTTATCGGGGGGAAGAGGCTACACCTTC.

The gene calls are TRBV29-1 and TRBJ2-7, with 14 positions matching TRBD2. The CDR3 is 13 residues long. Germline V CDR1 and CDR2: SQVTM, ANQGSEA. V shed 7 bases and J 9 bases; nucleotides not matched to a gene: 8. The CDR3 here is CSAVGLAGDGQYF. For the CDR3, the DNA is TGCAGCGCTGTGGGACTAGCGGGAGACGGGCAGTACTTC.

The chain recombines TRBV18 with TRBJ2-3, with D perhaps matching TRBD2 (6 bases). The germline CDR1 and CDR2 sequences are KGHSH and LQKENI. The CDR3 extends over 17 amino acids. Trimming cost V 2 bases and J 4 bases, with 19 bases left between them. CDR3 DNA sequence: TGTGCCAGCTCACCAGGCCGGCCGGGGACTGGCGCAGATACGCAGTATTTT. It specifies CASSPGRPGTGADTQYF. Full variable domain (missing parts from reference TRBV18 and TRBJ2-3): NAGVMQNPRHLVRRRGQEARLRCSPMKGHSHVYWYRQLPEEGLKFMVYLQKENIIDESGMPKERFSAEFPKEGPSILRIQQVVRGDSAAYFCASSPGRPGTGADTQYFGPGTRLTVL.

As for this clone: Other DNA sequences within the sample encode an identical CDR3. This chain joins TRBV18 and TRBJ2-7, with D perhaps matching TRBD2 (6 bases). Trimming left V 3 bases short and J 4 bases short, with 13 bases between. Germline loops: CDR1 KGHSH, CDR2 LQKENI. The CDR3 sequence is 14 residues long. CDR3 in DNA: TGTGCCAGCTCACCGGGGAGGCTGACTTACGAGCAGTACTTC. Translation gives CASSPGRLTYEQYF.

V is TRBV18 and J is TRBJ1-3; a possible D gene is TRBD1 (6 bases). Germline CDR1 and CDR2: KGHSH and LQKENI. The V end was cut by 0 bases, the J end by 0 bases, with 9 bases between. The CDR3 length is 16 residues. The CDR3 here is CASSPPGGNSGNTIYF. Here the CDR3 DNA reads TGTGCCAGCTCACCACCAGGGGGTAACTCTGGAAACACCATATATTTT.

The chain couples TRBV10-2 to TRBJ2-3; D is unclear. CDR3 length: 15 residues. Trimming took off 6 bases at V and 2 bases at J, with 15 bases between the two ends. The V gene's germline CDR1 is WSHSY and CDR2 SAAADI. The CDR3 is CASSPLLGNTDTQYF. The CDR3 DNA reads TGCGCCAGCAGCCCTCTCCTGGGAAACACAGATACGCAGTATTTT.

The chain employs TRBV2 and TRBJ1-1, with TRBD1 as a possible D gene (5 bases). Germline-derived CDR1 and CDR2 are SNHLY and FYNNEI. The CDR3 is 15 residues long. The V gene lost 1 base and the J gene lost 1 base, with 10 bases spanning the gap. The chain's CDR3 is CASSEDRLRNTEAFF. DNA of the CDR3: TGTGCCAGCAGTGAAGACAGGCTACGGAACACTGAAGCTTTCTTT.